Presented here are 22 T cell receptor beta chains from one specimen sequenced in a study of T cell responses to AZD1222 COVID-19 vaccine. Profiling relied on immunoSEQ multiplex PCR, and the TCRdb table lists in-frame clones only, not all of them. The sample yields 150,000 to 170,000 clones, approximately 90% seen once. The input for sequencing was peripheral blood, taken on day 0 of AZD1222 vaccination. These receptors were collected from an adult in good health.

The chain recombines TRBV28 with TRBJ1-6; D gene ambiguous. The length of the CDR3 is 14 residues. Germline V gene lookup returns CDR1 MDHEN and CDR2 SYDVKM. Trimming removed 8 bases at V and 3 bases at J, with 11 bases between. The CDR3 loop reads CASSTAGYNSPLHF. The CDR3 coding sequence is TGTGCCAGCTCAACCGCAGGCTATAATTCACCCCTCCACTTT. Full variable domain (rest looked up from reference TRBV28 and TRBJ1-6): DVKVTQSSRYLVKRTGEKVFLECVQDMDHENMFWYRQDPGLGLRLIYFSYDVKMKEKGDIPEGYSVSREKKERFSLILESASTNQTSMYLCASSTAGYNSPLHFGNGTRLTVT.

This chain links TRBV5-5 with TRBJ2-1, with a tentative D call TRBD2 (7 bases). The length of the CDR3 is 16 residues. The germline V gene has CDR1 SGHKS and CDR2 YYEKEE (reference sequence). Trimming removed 4 bases from V and 6 bases from J, with 20 bases in between. As DNA, the CDR3 is TGTGCCAGCAGCCGGGAGGCGGGGGCCACGATCAATGAGCAGTTCTTC. Translating it yields CASSREAGATINEQFF.

The chain is built from TRBV6-5 and TRBJ2-5; D is perhaps TRBD1 (5 bases). The germline CDR1 and CDR2 sequences are MNHEY and SVGAGI. V was pared by 4 bases and J by 4 bases, with 10 bases between. There are 13 residues in the CDR3. CDR3 DNA sequence: TGTGCCAGCAGTTGGGGCCCATTAGAGACCCAGTACTTC. Residues: CASSWGPLETQYF.

V and J are TRBV10-3 and TRBJ1-4, with D unclear. CDR3 length: 15 amino acids. Per germline, CDR1 ENHRY and CDR2 SYGVKD. Deletions cut 7 bases from V and 7 bases from J, with 19 bases between. The CDR3 DNA reads TGTGCCATCAAACGAGGTTCGTCTGGTGGTGAAAAACTGTTTTTT. It codes for CAIKRGSSGGEKLFF.

This clone was observed a single time. The rearrangement links TRBV5-6 to TRBJ1-2; D not resolved. With 0 bases removed from V and 4 bases from J, the gap between germline ends came to 10 bases. Germline V CDR1 and CDR2: SGHDT, YYEEEE. CDR3 length equals 14 residues. CDR3 in amino acids: CASSLGLDVYGYTF. The CDR3 DNA follows: TGTGCCAGCAGCTTGGGTCTGGACGTCTATGGCTACACCTTC. Complete variable domain (other parts from reference TRBV5-6 and TRBJ1-2): DAGVTQSPTHLIKTRGQQVTLRCSPKSGHDTVSWYQQALGQGPQFIFQYYEEEERQRGNFPDRFSGHQFPNYSSELNVNALLLGDSALYLCASSLGLDVYGYTFGSGTRLTVV.

The chain has TRBV18 and TRBJ2-5; D assignment may be TRBD1 or TRBD2 (5 bases each). This CDR3 has 13 residues. Germline CDR1 reads KGHSH; CDR2 reads LQKENI. The V end lost 5 bases, the J end lost 5 bases, and 12 bases lay between the germline ends. The CDR3 nucleotides are TGTGCCAGCTCAGTCCGGGGCCCCGAGACCCAGTACTTC. Translation gives CASSVRGPETQYF.

The V call is TRBV5-1, the J call TRBJ2-3; 8 bases are shared with TRBD1. V shed 0 bases and J 6 bases; nucleotides not matched to a gene: 3. The CDR3 contains 14 residues. Germline CDR1 SGHRS, CDR2 YFSETQ. The CDR3 nucleotides read TGCGCCAGCAGCTTGGGGACAGGGTTTGATACGCAGTATTTT. Translation gives CASSLGTGFDTQYF.

The chain combines TRBV29-1 with TRBJ1-1, with D possibly being TRBD1 (6 bases). Trimming pared 2 bases from V and 1 base from J, leaving 8 bases between. Per germline, CDR1 SQVTM and CDR2 ANQGSEA. This CDR3 contains 13 residues. Here the CDR3 reads CSVETGRNTEAFF. CDR3 in DNA: TGCAGCGTTGAAACAGGGCGGAACACTGAAGCTTTCTTT.

The rearrangement links TRBV28 to TRBJ1-5; D not certain. With 6 bases removed from V and 11 bases from J, the gap between germline ends came to 14 bases. CDR3 length equals 12 residues. Germline V gene data show CDR1 as MDHEN and CDR2 as SYDVKM. CDR3 nucleotide sequence: TGTGCCAGCAGACCGGCCCTTTCGGCCCAGCATTTT. It specifies CASRPALSAQHF. Based on the CDR3 plus reference TRBV28 and TRBJ1-5, the full variable domain is DVKVTQSSRYLVKRTGEKVFLECVQDMDHENMFWYRQDPGLGLRLIYFSYDVKMKEKGDIPEGYSVSREKKERFSLILESASTNQTSMYLCASRPALSAQHFGDGTRLSIL.

V usage is TRBV2 and J usage is TRBJ2-5; 9 nucleotides align to TRBD2. The germline CDR1 and CDR2 sequences are SNHLY and FYNNEI. Trimming took 5 bases from V and 3 from J; bases not matched to a gene: 7. The CDR3 is made up of 15 amino acids. CDR3 residues: CASSKERGAEETQYF. DNA of the CDR3: TGTGCCAGCAGTAAGGAGCGGGGGGCTGAAGAGACCCAGTACTTC.

The V and J genes are TRBV4-3 and TRBJ2-1; tentatively, D is TRBD2 (6 bases). The CDR3 is made up of 15 amino acids. Germline V lookup: CDR1 LGHNA, CDR2 YSLEER. V lost 1 base, J lost 3 bases, and 10 bases lay in between. The DNA of the CDR3 is TGCGCCAGCAGCCAAGTAGGCGGGGACTACAATGAGCAGTTCTTC. This codes for CASSQVGGDYNEQFF.

The rearrangement joins TRBV9 to TRBJ2-1, with a possible D match to TRBD1 (5 bases). This CDR3 is built from 16 residues. Trimming removed 1 base at V and 0 bases at J, with 11 bases between. Germline CDR1 SGDLS, CDR2 YYNGEE. The CDR3: CASSVSGAVSYNEQFF. The CDR3 coding sequence is TGTGCCAGCAGCGTAAGTGGGGCTGTCTCCTACAATGAGCAGTTCTTC. Full variable domain (rest looked up from reference TRBV9 and TRBJ2-1): DSGVTQTPKHLITATGQRVTLRCSPRSGDLSVYWYQQSLDQGLQFLIQYYNGEERAKGNILERFSAQQFPDLHSELNLSSLELGDSALYFCASSVSGAVSYNEQFFGPGTRLTVL.

CDR3 bases: TGTGCCAGTAGTATATGGGCTGGGGCCAACGTCCTGACTTTC. This translates into CASSIWAGANVLTF. The genes are TRBV19 and TRBJ2-6; no clear D gene. The CDR3 covers 14 residues. CDR1 and CDR2 (germline): LNHDA, SQIVND (reference sequence). Trimming took 2 bases from V and 2 from J, leaving 4 bases between them.

This rearrangement joins TRBV28 to TRBJ1-2; maybe TRBD1 (5 bases). This CDR3 region has 12 residues. Trimming removed 8 bases from V and 8 bases from J, with 15 bases in between. The germline CDR1 and CDR2 sequences are MDHEN and SYDVKM. CDR3 residues: CASWGNDGGYTF. The CDR3 DNA sequence: TGTGCCAGCTGGGGGAACGACGGGGGCTACACCTTC.

The V call is TRBV28, the J call TRBJ2-7, with D uncertain. The germline V gene encodes CDR1 MDHEN and CDR2 SYDVKM. V dropped 7 bases and J dropped 1 base, with 5 bases sitting between them. CDR3 length: 11 residues. The CDR3: CASTGSYEQYF. The CDR3 nucleotides read TGTGCCAGCACCGGATCCTACGAGCAGTACTTC.

The J gene is TRBJ2-3, the V gene TRBV2; D is perhaps TRBD1 (6 bases). This CDR3 is built from 13 residues. Deletions cut 4 bases from V and 6 bases from J, with 11 bases between. The germline gives CDR1 SNHLY, CDR2 FYNNEI. CDR3 sequence (DNA): TGTGCCAGCAGTGGGGGGCCACGGGATACGCAGTATTTT. The encoded protein is CASSGGPRDTQYF.

This clone was found once. The gene calls are TRBV7-6 and TRBJ2-5; TRBD2 agrees at 12 bases. The CDR3 extends over 16 amino acids. Germline CDR1 reads SGHVS; CDR2 reads FNYEAQ. Trimming took 4 bases from V and 5 from J; bases not matched to a gene: 8. CDR3 bases: TGTGCCAGCAGCTCGACTAGCGGGGGCCTTCGGGAGACCCAGTACTTC. Protein product: CASSSTSGGLRETQYF.

The rearrangement joins TRBV19 to TRBJ2-2; D is undetermined. Germline CDR1 is LNHDA and CDR2 is SQIVND (reference sequence). V shed 8 bases and J shed 8 bases, with 12 bases lying between them. This CDR3 is 12 amino acids long. DNA for the CDR3: TGTGCCAGTTCGGGTTCGAGGGGGGAGCTGTTTTTT. Translating gives CASSGSRGELFF.

V gene TRBV6-6 combines with J gene TRBJ2-3; no definite D call. Germline V gives CDR1 MNHNY, CDR2 SVGAGI (reference sequence). The CDR3 length is 12 residues. The V end lost 0 bases, the J end lost 5 bases, and 3 bases lay between the germline ends. The DNA for the CDR3 is TGTGCCAGCAGTTACTCTTTAGATACGCAGTATTTT. Translated: CASSYSLDTQYF.

V usage is TRBV28 and J usage is TRBJ2-1; D call uncertain. In germline, CDR1 is MDHEN, CDR2 SYDVKM. This CDR3 is 12 amino acids long. The ends were cut back, 1 base at V and 6 bases at J, with 4 bases in the middle. Written as DNA, the CDR3 is TGTGCCAGCAGTTTATACGGCAATGAGCAGTTCTTC. Translation: CASSLYGNEQFF.

Concerning this clone: In the same sample, other DNA sequences code for this CDR3. The chain recombines TRBV2 with TRBJ1-5; no clear D. The germline V gene encodes CDR1 SNHLY and CDR2 FYNNEI. CDR3 length: 14 amino acids. Trimming took off 2 bases at V and 3 bases at J, with 8 bases between the two ends. CDR3: CASSERGVNQPQHF. The CDR3, as DNA: TGTGCCAGCAGTGAAAGAGGAGTCAATCAGCCCCAGCATTTT.

V and J are TRBV19 and TRBJ1-5; no firm D call. Germline values: CDR1 LNHDA, CDR2 SQIVND (reference sequence). V gave up 4 bases and J gave up 4 bases, with 5 bases separating them. The length of the CDR3 is 12 residues. The CDR3 region has the DNA TGTGCCAGTAGTAAGAGGAATCAGCCCCAGCATTTT. It is translated as CASSKRNQPQHF. Complete variable domain (other parts from reference TRBV19 and TRBJ1-5): DGGITQSPKYLFRKEGQNVTLSCEQNLNHDAMYWYRQDPGQGLRLIYYSQIVNDFQKGDIAEGYSVSREKKESFPLTVTSAQKNPTAFYLCASSKRNQPQHFGDGTRLSIL.